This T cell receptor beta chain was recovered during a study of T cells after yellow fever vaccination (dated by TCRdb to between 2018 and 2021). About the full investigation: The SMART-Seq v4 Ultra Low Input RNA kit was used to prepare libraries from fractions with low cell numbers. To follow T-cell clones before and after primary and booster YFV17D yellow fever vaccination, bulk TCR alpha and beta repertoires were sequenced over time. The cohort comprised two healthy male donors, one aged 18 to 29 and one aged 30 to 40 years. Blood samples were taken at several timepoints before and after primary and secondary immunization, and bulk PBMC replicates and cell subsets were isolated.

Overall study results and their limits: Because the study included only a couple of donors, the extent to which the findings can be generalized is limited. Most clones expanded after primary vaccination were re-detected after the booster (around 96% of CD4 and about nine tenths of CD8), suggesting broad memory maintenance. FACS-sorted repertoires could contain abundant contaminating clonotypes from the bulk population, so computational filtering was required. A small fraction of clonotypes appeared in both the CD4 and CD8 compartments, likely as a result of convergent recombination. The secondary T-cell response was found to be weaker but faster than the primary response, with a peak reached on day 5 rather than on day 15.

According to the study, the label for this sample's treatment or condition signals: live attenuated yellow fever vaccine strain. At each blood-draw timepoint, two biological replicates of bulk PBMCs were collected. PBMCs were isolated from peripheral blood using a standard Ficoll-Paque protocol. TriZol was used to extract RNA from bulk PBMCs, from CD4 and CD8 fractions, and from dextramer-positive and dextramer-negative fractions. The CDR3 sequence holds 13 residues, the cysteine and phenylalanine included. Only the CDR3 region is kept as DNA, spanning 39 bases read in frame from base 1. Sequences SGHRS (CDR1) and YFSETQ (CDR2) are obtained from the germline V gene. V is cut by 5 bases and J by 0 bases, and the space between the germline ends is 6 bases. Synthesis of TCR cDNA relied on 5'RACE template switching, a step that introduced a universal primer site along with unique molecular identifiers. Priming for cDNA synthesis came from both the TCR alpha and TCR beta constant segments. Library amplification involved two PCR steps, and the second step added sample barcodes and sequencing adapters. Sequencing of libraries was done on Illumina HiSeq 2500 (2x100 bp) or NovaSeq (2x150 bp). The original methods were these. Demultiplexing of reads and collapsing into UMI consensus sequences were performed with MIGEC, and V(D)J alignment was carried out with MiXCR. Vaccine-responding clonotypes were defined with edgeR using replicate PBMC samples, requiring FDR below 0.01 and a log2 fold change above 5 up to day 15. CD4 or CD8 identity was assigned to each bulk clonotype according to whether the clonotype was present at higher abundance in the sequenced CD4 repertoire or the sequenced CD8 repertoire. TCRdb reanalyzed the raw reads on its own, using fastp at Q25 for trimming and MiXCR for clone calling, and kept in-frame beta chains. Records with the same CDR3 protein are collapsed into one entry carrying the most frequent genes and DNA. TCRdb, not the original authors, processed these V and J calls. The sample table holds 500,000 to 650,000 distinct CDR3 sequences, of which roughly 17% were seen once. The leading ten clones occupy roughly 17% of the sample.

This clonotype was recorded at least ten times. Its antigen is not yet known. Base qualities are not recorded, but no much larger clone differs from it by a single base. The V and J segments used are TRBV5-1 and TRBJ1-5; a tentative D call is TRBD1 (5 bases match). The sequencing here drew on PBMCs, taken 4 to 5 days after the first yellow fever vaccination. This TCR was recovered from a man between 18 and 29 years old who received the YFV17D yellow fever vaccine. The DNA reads TGCGCCAGCAGACAGGATAGCAATCAGCCCCAGCATTTT. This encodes CASRQDSNQPQHF.